This T cell receptor (beta chain) comes out of a study of blood T cell repertoires in COVID-19. This table comes from immunoSEQ multiplex PCR, and its TCRdb copy is limited to in-frame clones, with some not included. In the table there are about 100,000 clones, 85% to 95% of which are singletons. The germline CDR1 and CDR2 sequences are MNHEY and SVGAGI. The V segment lost 6 bases and the J segment 7 bases; nucleotides outside the gene matches: 5. The CDR3 spans 13 residues. The chain joins TRBV6-5 to TRBJ2-1, with 8 nucleotides matching TRBD1. Sequencing used peripheral blood. The receptor's source is a man in his fifties with active COVID-19. The CDR3 nucleotides read TGTGCCAGCAGCTGGACAGGGCGAAATGAGCAGTTCTTC. This sequence encodes CASSWTGRNEQFF.